The 4 T cell receptor beta chains below come from one sample, sequenced in a study of T cell repertoires in cytomegalovirus infection. TCRdb re-derived calls from the reads in MiXCR, one entry per CDR3 protein. This table holds 200,000 to 250,000 distinct CDR3 sequences, approximately 7% found once. Sample: PBMCs. The receptors come from a human donor in good health (CMV status not recorded). Some clones in this sample may be carry-over from other donors' samples.

This clonotype was detected ten times or more. This chain connects TRBV29-1 to TRBJ2-5, with D unresolved. The CDR3 consists of 13 residues. V was pared by 1 base and J by 5 bases, with 11 bases between. The germline V gene encodes CDR1 SQVTM and CDR2 ANQGSEA. CDR3 loop: CSVEGAESETQYF. The CDR3 nucleotides read TGCAGCGTTGAAGGCGCAGAATCGGAGACCCAGTACTTC. Variable domain in full (rest from reference TRBV29-1 and TRBJ2-5): SAVISQKPSRDICQRGTSLTIQCQVDSQVTMMFWYRQQPGQSLTLIATANQGSEATYESGFVIDKFPISRPNLTFSTLTVSNMSPEDSSIYLCSVEGAESETQYFGPGTRLLVL.

This clonotype showed up many times. CDR3 protein: CASSLTGLLGNSPLHF. The DNA for the CDR3 is TGTGCCAGCAGCTTGACGGGGCTCTTGGGCAATTCACCCCTCCACTTT. The J gene is TRBJ1-6, the V gene TRBV5-5; TRBD1 is a possible D gene (5 bases). This CDR3 is built from 16 residues. Germline V gene lookup returns CDR1 SGHKS and CDR2 YYEKEE (reference sequence). The germline V and J ends were trimmed by 1 base and 7 bases, with 15 bases remaining between them.

Ten or more counts support this clonotype. The chain employs TRBV29-1 and TRBJ1-2; D gene ambiguous. Per the germline V gene, CDR1 is SQVTM and CDR2 is ANQGSEA. The CDR3 has 11 amino acids. V shed 0 bases and J shed 7 bases, with 6 bases lying between them. The CDR3 DNA reads TGCAGCGTTGAAGATCGGAGTGGCTACACCTTC. Residues: CSVEDRSGYTF. Complete variable domain (other parts from reference TRBV29-1 and TRBJ1-2): SAVISQKPSRDICQRGTSLTIQCQVDSQVTMMFWYRQQPGQSLTLIATANQGSEATYESGFVIDKFPISRPNLTFSTLTVSNMSPEDSSIYLCSVEDRSGYTFGSGTRLTVV.

The V gene is TRBV7-2, the J gene TRBJ2-3; D unclear. Trimming pared 5 bases from V and 5 bases from J, leaving 8 bases between. CDR3 size: 12 residues. Germline-derived CDR1 and CDR2 are SGHTA and FQGNSA. The CDR3 DNA sequence: TGTGCCAGCAGCGCGGTGGGAGATACGCAGTATTTT. It encodes CASSAVGDTQYF.